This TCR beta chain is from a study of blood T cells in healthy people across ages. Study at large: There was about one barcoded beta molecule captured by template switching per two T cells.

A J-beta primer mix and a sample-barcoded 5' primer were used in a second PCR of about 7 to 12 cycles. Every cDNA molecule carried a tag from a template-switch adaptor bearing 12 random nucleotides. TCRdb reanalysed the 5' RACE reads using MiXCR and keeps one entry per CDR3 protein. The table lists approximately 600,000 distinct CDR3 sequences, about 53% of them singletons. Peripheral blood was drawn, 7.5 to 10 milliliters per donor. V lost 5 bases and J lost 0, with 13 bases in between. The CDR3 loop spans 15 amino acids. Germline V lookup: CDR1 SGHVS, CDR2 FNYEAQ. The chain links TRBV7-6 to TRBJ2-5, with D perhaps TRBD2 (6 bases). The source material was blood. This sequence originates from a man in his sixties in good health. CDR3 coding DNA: TGTGCCAGCAGCCGCAGGGCGGGGTACCAAGAGACCCAGTACTTC. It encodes CASSRRAGYQETQYF. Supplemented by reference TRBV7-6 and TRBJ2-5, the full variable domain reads GAGVSQSPRYKVTKRGQDVALRCDPISGHVSLYWYRQALGQGPEFLTYFNYEAQQDKSGLPNDRFSAERPEGSISTLTIQRTEQRDSAMYRCASSRRAGYQETQYFGPGTRLLVL.